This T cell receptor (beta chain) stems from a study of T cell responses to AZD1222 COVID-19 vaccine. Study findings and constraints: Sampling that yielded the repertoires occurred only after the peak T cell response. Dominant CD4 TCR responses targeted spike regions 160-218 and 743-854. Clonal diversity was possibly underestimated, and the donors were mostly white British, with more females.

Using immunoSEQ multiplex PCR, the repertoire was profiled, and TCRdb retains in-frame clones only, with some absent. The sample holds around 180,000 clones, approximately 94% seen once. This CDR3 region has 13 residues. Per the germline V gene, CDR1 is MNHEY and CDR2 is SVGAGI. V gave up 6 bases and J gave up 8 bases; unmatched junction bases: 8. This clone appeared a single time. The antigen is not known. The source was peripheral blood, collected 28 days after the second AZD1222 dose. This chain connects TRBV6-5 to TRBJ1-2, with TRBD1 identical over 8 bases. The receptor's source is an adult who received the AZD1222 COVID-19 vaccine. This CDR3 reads CASSQDRVGGYTF. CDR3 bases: TGTGCCAGCAGCCAGGACAGGGTTGGGGGCTACACCTTC.